These T cell receptor beta chains were read from a single sample in a study of T cell clonotyping in hematopoietic cell transplantation. TCRdb keeps only in-frame clones here, not all; method: immunoSEQ multiplex PCR. The sample yields some 40,000 clones, 95% seen once. The sequencing sample was made of peripheral blood mononuclear cells. Receptor source: a man younger than 40 in good health. Some clones in this sample may be carry-over from other donors' samples. The CDR3 runs from the conserved cysteine through the conserved F or W. The D gene is left open where the match is weak. Clone size is not always given. Where it is, it says once, few, many or a class for expanded clones.

TGTGCCAGCAGTGAATCGAGGGCATTACCCTACGAGCAGTACTTC	CASSESRALPYEQYF	TRBV25-1	.	TRBJ2-7	.
TGCGCCAGCAGACCCAGAGGGACAGGGGTATATGGCTACACCTTC	CASRPRGTGVYGYTF	TRBV10-2	TRBD1	TRBJ1-2	.
TGTGCCAGTAGTATAGATAGGACAGAGTTTCTCGAGGGCTACACCTTC	CASSIDRTEFLEGYTF	TRBV19	.	TRBJ1-2	.
TGTGCCAGCAGCCGCGGGGGCAGGGAGGCTGGCTACACCTTC	CASSRGGREAGYTF	TRBV7-9	.	TRBJ1-2	.
TGTGCCAGCACCACCCCCCGGGACACCCACTCCTACGAGCAGTACTTC	CASTTPRDTHSYEQYF	TRBV28	.	TRBJ2-7	.
TGCGCCAGCAGCCAAACGTCGGGCTATAATTCACCCCTCCACTTT	CASSQTSGYNSPLHF	TRBV4-1	.	TRBJ1-6	once
TGTGCCAGCAGCTTCGACAGAAACTATGGCTACACCTTC	CASSFDRNYGYTF	TRBV5-8	.	TRBJ1-2	.
TGTGCCAGCAGCTTGGCCAAGGAGACTGAAGCTTTCTTT	CASSLAKETEAFF	TRBV5-4	.	TRBJ1-1	.
TGTGCCAGCAGCTTAGCGACAGGGGGCAAGAACACTGAAGCTTTCTTT	CASSLATGGKNTEAFF	TRBV7-8	TRBD1	TRBJ1-1	.
TGTGCCAGTAGTCCCCCCAGTTATAGCAATCAGCCCCAGCATTTT	CASSPPSYSNQPQHF	TRBV19	.	TRBJ1-5	.
TGTGCCACCAGCAGAGACCCCCTCCAGGGGGCGGGCTATGGCTACACCTTC	CATSRDPLQGAGYGYTF	TRBV15	TRBD1	TRBJ1-2	.
TGTGCCAGCAGCTTAAGTTTTGGAGGGAACTATAGCACAGATACGCAGTATTTT	CASSLSFGGNYSTDTQYF	TRBV7-9	.	TRBJ2-3	.
TGTGCCAGCAGGGGAGGTAGGGGGGGAGTGGGTCCAGATACGCAGTATTTT	CASRGGRGGVGPDTQYF	TRBV4-2	.	TRBJ2-3	.
TGCAGCGTCACTGACAGATATACTGAAGCTTTCTTT	CSVTDRYTEAFF	TRBV29-1	.	TRBJ1-1	.
TGCGCCAGCAGCTTGGAGGGGACAGGGAGGAATACGCAGTATTTT	CASSLEGTGRNTQYF	TRBV5-1	TRBD1	TRBJ2-3	.
TGTGCCAGCAGCCAAACCACGGCGCTAGTTGTGACCCAGTACTTC	CASSQTTALVVTQYF	TRBV14	.	TRBJ2-5	.
TGTGCCAGCAGACTAGGGGATACGCAGTATTTT	CASRLGDTQYF	TRBV6-5	.	TRBJ2-3	once
TGTGCCAGCAGTCGCACAGGGGGCGCCTATGGCTACACCTTC	CASSRTGGAYGYTF	TRBV6-5	TRBD1	TRBJ1-2	once
TGCGCCAGCAGCGCCCAGGGGCGGGAGACTGAAGCTTTCTTT	CASSAQGRETEAFF	TRBV5-1	.	TRBJ1-1	.
TGTGCCAGCAGCGTAGGCGATTGGGGGAACGGCTACGAGCAGTACTTC	CASSVGDWGNGYEQYF	TRBV9	.	TRBJ2-7	.
TGTGCCAGCAGCCTCCGGGCCCCGGGCACTGAAGCTTTCTTT	CASSLRAPGTEAFF	TRBV7-6	.	TRBJ1-1	.
TGTGCCAGCAGCTTGGTAGCGGGAGGACCCTACGAGCAGTACTTC	CASSLVAGGPYEQYF	TRBV5-5	TRBD2	TRBJ2-7	.
TGTGCCAGCAGCTGGATTGGACAGGGCGACACTGAAGCTTTCTTT	CASSWIGQGDTEAFF	TRBV5-4	TRBD1	TRBJ1-1	once
TGTGCCAGCAGCAGGGGAGGCACAGATACGCAGTATTTT	CASSRGGTDTQYF	TRBV2	.	TRBJ2-3	.
TGTGCCAGCAGTGATGTCGGACTAGCGGGGGGTAGCGGCTACGAGCAGTACTTC	CASSDVGLAGGSGYEQYF	TRBV6-1	TRBD2	TRBJ2-7	.
TGTGCCAGCAGTGACAACAGGGAGTCAAACACTGAAGCTTTCTTT	CASSDNRESNTEAFF	TRBV25-1	.	TRBJ1-1	.
TGCGCCAGCAGCTTGGAGGTAGCAGGGAAGACCCAGTACTTC	CASSLEVAGKTQYF	TRBV5-1	.	TRBJ2-5	.
TGCGCCAGCAGCATTGAGGGACAGGGTACCGGCTACACCTTC	CASSIEGQGTGYTF	TRBV5-1	TRBD1	TRBJ1-2	.
TGTGCCAGCAGCTTAGTGGCAGGATCGGGTGAAAAACTGTTTTTT	CASSLVAGSGEKLFF	TRBV7-9	.	TRBJ1-4	.
TGTGCCAGCAGCTCCGGGACCGACAATCAGCCCCAGCATTTT	CASSSGTDNQPQHF	TRBV13	.	TRBJ1-5	once
TGTGCCAGCAGTTGGGGAGGGGGAAACCCGAATTCACCCCTCCACTTT	CASSWGGGNPNSPLHF	TRBV6-5	.	TRBJ1-6	.
TGTGCCAGTCAGGGTCTCTACGAGCAGTACTTC	CASQGLYEQYF	TRBV19	.	TRBJ2-7	.
TGCAGCGTTGTCCTAGCGGGGGGGCTAGATACGCAGTATTTT	CSVVLAGGLDTQYF	TRBV29-1	TRBD2	TRBJ2-3	.
TGTGCCAGCAGTGAATTTAGGCAGGCCCCAGATACGCAGTATTTT	CASSEFRQAPDTQYF	TRBV6-1	.	TRBJ2-3	.
TGTGCCAGCAGCACTAGCGGGAGCGCTTACAATGAGCAGTTCTTC	CASSTSGSAYNEQFF	TRBV11-3	TRBD2	TRBJ2-1	.
TGTGCCAGCAGTGAGGGGACTAGTGCAGATACGCAGTATTTT	CASSEGTSADTQYF	TRBV2	TRBD2	TRBJ2-3	.
TGTGCCATCAGTGAGTCTCAAGGAGGGACCAACTATGGCTACACCTTC	CAISESQGGTNYGYTF	TRBV10-3	.	TRBJ1-2	.
TGTGCCAGCAGCTTAACTCTCTCGGGCTATGGCTACACCTTC	CASSLTLSGYGYTF	TRBV7-3	.	TRBJ1-2	.
TGTGCCAGTAGTATAGGACAGCTAAACACTGAAGCTTTCTTT	CASSIGQLNTEAFF	TRBV19	.	TRBJ1-1	.
TGCGCCAGCAGCCTAAGGTTTGGAGCTGAAGCTTTCTTT	CASSLRFGAEAFF	TRBV5-1	.	TRBJ1-1	.
TGTGCCAGCAGTTACTCTGTCGGGACAGGGGCTTCACCCCTCCACTTT	CASSYSVGTGASPLHF	TRBV6-5	TRBD1	TRBJ1-6	.
TGTGCCTGGAGTGTAGGTAGCAATCAGCCCCAGCATTTT	CAWSVGSNQPQHF	TRBV30	.	TRBJ1-5	.
TGTGCCAGCTCACCACCGACGGGGACAGGGAGCTCCTACGAGCAGTACTTC	CASSPPTGTGSSYEQYF	TRBV18	TRBD1	TRBJ2-7	.
TGTGCCAGCTCAGAATTTGGGCAGCTTGCTAACTACGAGCAGTACTTC	CASSEFGQLANYEQYF	TRBV18	.	TRBJ2-7	.
TGCGCCAGCAGCTTGGTTGGCAGCATGAACACTGAAGCTTTCTTT	CASSLVGSMNTEAFF	TRBV5-1	.	TRBJ1-1	.
TGTGCCAGCCCCCGACTGGGGCCCCGACAAGAGACCCAGTACTTC	CASPRLGPRQETQYF	TRBV21-1	.	TRBJ2-5	.
TGTGCCAGCAGCTTGGTACCCCCCGCAGGGAGGGTCACAGATACGCAGTATTTT	CASSLVPPAGRVTDTQYF	TRBV5-5	TRBD2	TRBJ2-3	.